This record looks at one T cell receptor beta chain sequence and its context. This CDR3 region has 14 residues. The V and J ends lost 5 bases and 0 bases respectively, with 8 bases between them. Germline V lookup: CDR1 MNHEY, CDR2 SVGAGI. This sample is part of a study of blood T cell repertoires in COVID-19. The authors' processing: Scientists estimated how many nucleated cells there were by amplifying reference gene primers. This table comes from immunoSEQ multiplex PCR, and its TCRdb copy is limited to in-frame clones, with some not included. V and J calls and clone size are those listed in that table; D and trimming were worked out from the DNA. The top ten hold 2% to 2.5% of the sample, which has approximately 130,000 clones, about 87% seen once.

What was sequenced was peripheral blood. This receptor was obtained from a woman between 50 and 59 years old with acute or convalescent COVID-19. The J gene is TRBJ1-3, the V gene TRBV6-5, with a possible D match to TRBD1 (5 bases). DNA for the CDR3: TGTGCCAGCAGTAAGGGGCTCTCTGGAAACACCATATATTTT. The encoded protein is CASSKGLSGNTIYF.